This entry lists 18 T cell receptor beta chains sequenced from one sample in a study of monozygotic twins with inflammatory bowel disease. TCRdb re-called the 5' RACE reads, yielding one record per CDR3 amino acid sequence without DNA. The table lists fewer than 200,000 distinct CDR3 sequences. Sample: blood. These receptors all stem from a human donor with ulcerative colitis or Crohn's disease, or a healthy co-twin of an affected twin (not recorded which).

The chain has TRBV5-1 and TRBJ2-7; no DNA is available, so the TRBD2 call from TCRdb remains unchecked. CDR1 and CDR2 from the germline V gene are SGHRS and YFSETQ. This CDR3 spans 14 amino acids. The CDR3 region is CASRSAVQEGEQYF. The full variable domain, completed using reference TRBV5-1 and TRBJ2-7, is KAGVTQTPRYLIKTRGQQVTLSCSPISGHRSVSWYQQTPGQGLQFLFEYFSETQRNKGNFPGRFSGRQFSNSRSEMNVSTLELGDSALYLCASRSAVQEGEQYFGPGTRLTVT.

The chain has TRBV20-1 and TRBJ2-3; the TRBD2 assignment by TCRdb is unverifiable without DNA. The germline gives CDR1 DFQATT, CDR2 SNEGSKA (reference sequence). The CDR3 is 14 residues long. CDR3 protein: CSALRSGFTDTQYF.

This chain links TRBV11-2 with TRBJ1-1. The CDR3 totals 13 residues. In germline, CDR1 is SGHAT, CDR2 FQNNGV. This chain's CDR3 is CASSLVEFTEAFF.

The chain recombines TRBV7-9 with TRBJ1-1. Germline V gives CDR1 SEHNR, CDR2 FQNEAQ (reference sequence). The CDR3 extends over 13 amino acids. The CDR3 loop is CASSLRGGAEAFF.

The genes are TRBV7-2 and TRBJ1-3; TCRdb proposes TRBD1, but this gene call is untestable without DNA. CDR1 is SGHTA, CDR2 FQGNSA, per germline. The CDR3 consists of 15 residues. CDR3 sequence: CASSLESGTGNTIYF.

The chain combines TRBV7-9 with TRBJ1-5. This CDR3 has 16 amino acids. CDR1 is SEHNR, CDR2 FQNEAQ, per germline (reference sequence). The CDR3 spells CASSPGGWRINQPQHF.

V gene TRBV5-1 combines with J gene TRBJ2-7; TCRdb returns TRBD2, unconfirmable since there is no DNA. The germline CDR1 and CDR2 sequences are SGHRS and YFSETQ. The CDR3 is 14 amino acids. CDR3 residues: CASSLDWEYDKQYF. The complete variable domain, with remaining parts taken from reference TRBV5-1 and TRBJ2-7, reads KAGVTQTPRYLIKTRGQQVTLSCSPISGHRSVSWYQQTPGQGLQFLFEYFSETQRNKGNFPGRFSGRQFSNSRSEMNVSTLELGDSALYLCASSLDWEYDKQYFGPGTRLTVT.

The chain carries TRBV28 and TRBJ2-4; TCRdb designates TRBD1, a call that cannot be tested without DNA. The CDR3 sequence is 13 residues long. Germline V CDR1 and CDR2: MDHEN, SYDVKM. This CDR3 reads CASSSGGIDIQYF.

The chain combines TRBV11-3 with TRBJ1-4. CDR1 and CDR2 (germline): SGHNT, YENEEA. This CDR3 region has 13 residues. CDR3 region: CASSVGSGEKLFF.

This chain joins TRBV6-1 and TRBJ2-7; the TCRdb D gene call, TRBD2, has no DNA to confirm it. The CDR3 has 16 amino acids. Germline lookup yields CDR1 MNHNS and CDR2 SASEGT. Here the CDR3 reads CASSGVAGGRSYEQYF.

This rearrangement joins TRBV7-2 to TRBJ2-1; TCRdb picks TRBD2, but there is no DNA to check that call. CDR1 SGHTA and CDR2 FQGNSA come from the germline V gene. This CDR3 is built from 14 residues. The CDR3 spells CASSLEGLAKEQFF.

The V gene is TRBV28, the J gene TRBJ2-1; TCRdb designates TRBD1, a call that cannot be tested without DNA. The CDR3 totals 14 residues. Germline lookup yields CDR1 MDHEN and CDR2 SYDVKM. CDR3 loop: CASSPGTGFGEQFF.

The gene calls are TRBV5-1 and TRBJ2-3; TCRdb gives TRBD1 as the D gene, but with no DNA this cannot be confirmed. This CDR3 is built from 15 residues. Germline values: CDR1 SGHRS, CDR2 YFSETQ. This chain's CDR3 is CASSPDRGEADTQYF.

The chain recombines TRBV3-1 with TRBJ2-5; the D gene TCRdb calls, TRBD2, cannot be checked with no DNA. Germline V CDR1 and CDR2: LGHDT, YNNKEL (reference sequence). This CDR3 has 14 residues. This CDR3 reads CASSQTSGQETQYF.

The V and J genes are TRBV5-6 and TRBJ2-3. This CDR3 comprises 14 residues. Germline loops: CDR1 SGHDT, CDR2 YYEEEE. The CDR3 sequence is CASSFSMATDTQYF.

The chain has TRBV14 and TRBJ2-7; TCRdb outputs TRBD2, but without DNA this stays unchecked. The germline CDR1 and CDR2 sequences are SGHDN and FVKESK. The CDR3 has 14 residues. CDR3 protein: CASSRRDSSYEQYF.

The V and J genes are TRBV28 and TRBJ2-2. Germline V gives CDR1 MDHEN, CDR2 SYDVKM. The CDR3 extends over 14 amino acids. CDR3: CASSLTWGTGELFF.

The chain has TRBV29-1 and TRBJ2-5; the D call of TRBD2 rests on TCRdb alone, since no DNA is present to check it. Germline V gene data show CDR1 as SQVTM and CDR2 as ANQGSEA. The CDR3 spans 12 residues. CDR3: CSGGLVQETQYF.